These 20 T cell receptor beta chains were sequenced from one sample in a study of identical twins. One entry per CDR3 protein results from TCRdb running MiXCR on the 5' RACE reads. Here the sample spans hundreds of thousands of distinct CDR3 sequences, 15% to 20% being singletons. This sample was shared with a second study, whose subject was T cells expressing NK-cell markers.

The sequencing sample was made of PBMCs. These receptors were collected from a woman aged 18-35 years in good health.

This clonotype was observed a handful of times. CDR3 sequence (DNA): TGCGCCAGCAGCTTGGGCCCTAGGGCCGGGTCCCATGAGCAGTTCTTC. This sequence encodes CASSLGPRAGSHEQFF. The J gene is TRBJ2-1, the V gene TRBV5-1; unclear D gene. This CDR3 spans 16 amino acids. Germline CDR1 reads SGHRS; CDR2 reads YFSETQ. The ends were cut back, 0 bases at V and 8 bases at J, with 18 bases in the middle.

This clonotype occurred many times. V usage is TRBV20-1 and J usage is TRBJ2-7; D remains unclear. Between the trimmed V and J ends, which lost 4 bases and 1 base, there was a span of 11 bases. Germline V lookup: CDR1 DFQATT, CDR2 SNEGSKA (reference sequence). This CDR3 contains 13 residues. The CDR3 protein is CSANPTQSYEQYF. CDR3 DNA sequence: TGCAGTGCTAATCCCACCCAGTCCTACGAGCAGTACTTC.

The rearrangement joins TRBV5-6 to TRBJ2-7; the D gene is possibly TRBD1 (6 bases). V was trimmed by 1 base and J by 2 bases, leaving 10 bases between them. The germline gives CDR1 SGHDT, CDR2 YYEEEE. There are 14 residues in the CDR3. DNA for the CDR3: TGTGCCAGCAGCTTGTGGACAGAACCCTACGAGCAGTACTTC. Encoded protein: CASSLWTEPYEQYF.

The CDR3 sequence: CAGDRTGRVLGEQFF. The CDR3 DNA sequence: TGTGCCGGGGACCGGACAGGACGCGTTCTTGGTGAGCAGTTCTTC. J is TRBJ2-1 and V is TRBV7-9; TRBD1 aligns across 7 bases. CDR3 length: 15 residues. Germline lookup yields CDR1 SEHNR and CDR2 FQNEAQ (reference sequence). Trimming removed 11 bases from V and 9 bases from J; junction bases left unmatched: 19.

This chain connects TRBV27 to TRBJ2-1; TRBD1 aligns across 9 bases. Germline CDR1 reads MNHEY; CDR2 reads SMNVEV (reference sequence). With V trimmed by 6 bases and J by 15 bases, 12 bases remained unmatched. The CDR3 contains 13 residues. CDR3 sequence reads: CASSLQGALPPFF. CDR3 DNA: TGTGCCAGCAGCTTACAGGGGGCGCTTCCTCCGTTCTTC.

The rearrangement links TRBV7-2 to TRBJ2-3, with D unresolved. Germline V gene data show CDR1 as SGHTA and CDR2 as FQGNSA. The length of the CDR3 is 13 residues. Trimming stripped 4 bases from V and 3 bases from J, with 8 bases between. The CDR3 loop reads CASSYYGTDTQYF. CDR3 coding DNA: TGTGCCAGCAGCTATTATGGGACAGATACGCAGTATTTT. Supplemented by reference TRBV7-2 and TRBJ2-3, the full variable domain reads GAGVSQSPSNKVTEKGKDVELRCDPISGHTALYWYRQSLGQGLEFLIYFQGNSAPDKSGLPSDRFSAERTGGSVSTLTIQRTQQEDSAVYLCASSYYGTDTQYFGPGTRLTVL.

In its sample, this clonotype was seen a few times. V and J are TRBV10-3 and TRBJ1-5; D ambiguous. This CDR3 has 16 residues. The V and J ends lost 0 bases and 0 bases respectively, with 9 bases between them. Germline lookup yields CDR1 ENHRY and CDR2 SYGVKD. For the CDR3, the DNA is TGTGCCATCAGTGAGTCTAACCCCTATAGCAATCAGCCCCAGCATTTT. This encodes CAISESNPYSNQPQHF.

In nucleotides, the CDR3 is TGTGCCAGCAAATACACTTACAGGGTAGAAGGCTACACCTTC. It is translated as CASKYTYRVEGYTF. This chain connects TRBV2 to TRBJ1-2; D might be TRBD1 (6 bases). CDR3 length: 14 amino acids. Germline V CDR1 and CDR2: SNHLY, FYNNEI. V lost 7 bases and J 8 bases, leaving 20 bases between the germline ends.

A few counts support this clonotype. The chain employs TRBV2 and TRBJ1-1; tentatively, D is TRBD1 (6 bases). Trimming removed 8 bases at V and 7 bases at J, with 20 bases between. Germline V CDR1 and CDR2: SNHLY, FYNNEI. This CDR3 has 14 amino acids. CDR3 sequence (DNA): TGTGCCAGCCTGTGGGGGACAAGCTCTAGTGAAGCTTTCTTT. It encodes CASLWGTSSSEAFF.

The gene calls are TRBV5-1 and TRBJ2-5, with D perhaps given as TRBD1 or TRBD2 (5 bases each). From germline, CDR1 is SGHRS and CDR2 YFSETQ. V shed 4 bases and J shed 5 bases, with 15 bases lying between them. CDR3 length equals 14 residues. In DNA, the CDR3 is TGCGCCAGCAGCCCGGGACGTTTAAGGGAGACCCAGTACTTC. Protein sequence: CASSPGRLRETQYF. Filled out from reference TRBV5-1 and TRBJ2-5, the complete variable domain reads KAGVTQTPRYLIKTRGQQVTLSCSPISGHRSVSWYQQTPGQGLQFLFEYFSETQRNKGNFPGRFSGRQFSNSRSEMNVSTLELGDSALYLCASSPGRLRETQYFGPGTRLLVL.

The CDR3 DNA reads as TGTGCCAGCAGTACCTCGCGTGAGTCGTTGGAGACCCAGTACTTC. The encoded protein is CASSTSRESLETQYF. The chain uses TRBV27 and TRBJ2-5; no firm D call. With 5 bases removed from V and 5 bases from J, the gap between germline ends came to 18 bases. There are 15 residues in the CDR3. Germline V gives CDR1 MNHEY, CDR2 SMNVEV (reference sequence).

This rearrangement joins TRBV20-1 to TRBJ2-5, with 12 bases fitting TRBD2. The CDR3 contains 16 residues. Per the germline V gene, CDR1 is DFQATT and CDR2 is SNEGSKA (reference sequence). Trimming took 6 bases from V and 6 from J; bases not matched to a gene: 14. CDR3 coding DNA: TGCAGTGCCCCGGGGGCTCTAGCGGGAGGGGGAAAGACCCAGTACTTC. Protein sequence: CSAPGALAGGGKTQYF.

The chain combines TRBV12-3 or TRBV12-4 with TRBJ1-2; 8 nucleotides align to TRBD1. This CDR3 contains 14 residues. The V gene end was trimmed by 5 bases and the J gene end by 6 bases; junction bases not matched to a gene: 8. CDR3 loop: CASSLGQVGDGYTF. The CDR3, as DNA: TGTGCCAGCAGTCTGGGACAGGTTGGCGATGGCTACACCTTC.

The table lists this clonotype with a few counts. The V call is TRBV27, the J call TRBJ2-3; no definite D call. Deletions cut 3 bases from V and 0 bases from J, with 10 bases between. Germline-derived CDR1 and CDR2 are MNHEY and SMNVEV (reference sequence). This CDR3 is 15 amino acids long. CDR3 bases: TGTGCCAGCAGTTTTACTTCGTCTAGCACAGATACGCAGTATTTT. Translated: CASSFTSSSTDTQYF.

This clonotype appeared a few times. The rearrangement links TRBV7-2 to TRBJ2-3, with 13 positions matching TRBD2. J lost 9 bases, V lost 5 bases, and 14 bases had no gene match. CDR3 length: 17 residues. Germline V CDR1 and CDR2: SGHTA, FQGNSA. CDR3 DNA: TGTGCCAGCAGCCTGACACGAGGGACTAGCGGGGTCGTCACGCAGTATTTT. This sequence encodes CASSLTRGTSGVVTQYF.

V is TRBV5-1 and J is TRBJ2-3, with D possibly being TRBD1 (6 bases). The CDR3 totals 14 residues. The V gene lost 2 bases and the J gene lost 4 bases, with 11 bases spanning the gap. CDR1 is SGHRS and CDR2 is YFSETQ in the germline V gene. In nucleotides, the CDR3 is TGCGCCAGCAGCTTCACCGGGACATCAGATACGCAGTATTTT. Residues: CASSFTGTSDTQYF. The full variable domain, with the rest looked up from reference TRBV5-1 and TRBJ2-3, is KAGVTQTPRYLIKTRGQQVTLSCSPISGHRSVSWYQQTPGQGLQFLFEYFSETQRNKGNFPGRFSGRQFSNSRSEMNVSTLELGDSALYLCASSFTGTSDTQYFGPGTRLTVL.

The J gene is TRBJ1-6, the V gene TRBV13, with no clear D. With 5 bases removed from V and 7 bases from J, the gap between germline ends came to 12 bases. The CDR3 extends over 14 amino acids. Germline values: CDR1 PRHDT, CDR2 FYEKMQ (reference sequence). The CDR3 sequence: CASSNRASNSPLHF. DNA for the CDR3: TGTGCCAGCAGCAACCGGGCTTCGAATTCACCCCTCCACTTT.

The rearrangement joins TRBV9 to TRBJ2-1, with TRBD2 identical over 7 bases. Trimming cost V 5 bases and J 4 bases; bases outside gene matches: 15. The CDR3 has 17 residues. CDR1 is SGDLS and CDR2 is YYNGEE in the germline V gene. In DNA form, the CDR3 reads TGTGCCAGCAGGCGCGGGGGTCGGGGGGAGCCATACAATGAGCAGTTCTTC. It is translated as CASRRGGRGEPYNEQFF.

This clonotype was recorded a few times. Here the CDR3 DNA reads TGTGCCAGCAGTTGGCGGATCGCCACCGGGGAGCTGTTTTTT. Translated, it gives CASSWRIATGELFF. V gene TRBV6-2 or TRBV6-3 combines with J gene TRBJ2-2, with no clear D. Germline-derived CDR1 and CDR2 are MNHEY and SVGEGT. Deletions cut 4 bases from V and 4 bases from J, with 10 bases between. The CDR3 is made up of 14 amino acids.

The rearrangement joins TRBV7-2 to TRBJ2-1; the D is unclear. This CDR3 has 14 residues. CDR1 SGHTA and CDR2 FQGNSA come from the germline V gene. Between the trimmed V and J ends, which lost 1 base and 7 bases, there was a span of 11 bases. CDR3 coding DNA: TGTGCCAGCAGCTTAGATCTCTTCGGAAATGAGCAGTTCTTC. Amino acid sequence: CASSLDLFGNEQFF.